This TCR beta chain was observed in a study of blood T cell repertoires in COVID-19. Study-level background: Acute and convalescent COVID-19 samples came from the United States, Italy and Spain. PBMCs, B-cell-depleted T cells, or T cells provided the cDNA or gDNA that made up the material.

Per the authors' pipeline: Estimated nucleated cell counts came from reference gene primer amplification. The table came from immunoSEQ multiplex PCR; TCRdb's copy has only in-frame clones and leaves some out. Clone size and the V and J calls come from that table; the DNA yielded D and trimming. Found here are some 80,000 clones, over 60% of them singletons; the top ten hold around 20%. The V gene end was trimmed by 0 bases and the J gene end by 3 bases; junction bases not matched to a gene: 11. The CDR3 contains 17 residues. Germline V lookup: CDR1 SGHTS, CDR2 YDEGEE. The sample taken for sequencing was peripheral blood. The source of this sequence is a woman of 80 years or more with active or convalescent COVID-19. The chain is built from TRBV5-8 and TRBJ2-5; 7 nucleotides match TRBD2. This CDR3 reads CASSLVDYGLAEETQYF. Here the CDR3 DNA reads TGTGCCAGCAGCTTGGTCGATTATGGTCTAGCGGAAGAGACCCAGTACTTC.